This is a list of T cell receptor beta chains from one sample in a study of CD8+ T cells in alopecia areata. Sequencing was performed with immunoSEQ multiplex PCR; in TCRdb, only in-frame clones are kept and a portion is missing. The profile covers around 140,000 clones, with approximately 49% appearing a single time and approximately 0.99% taken by the ten largest. The input for sequencing was CD4+ T cells sorted from blood, taken at week 0. These TCRs come from a human donor with alopecia areata. Each CDR3 is given with its conserved first and last residue. Each record gives: V gene, J gene, clone size, D gene, CDR3 protein, CDR3 DNA. The D gene is left open where the match is weak. The size field is filled for only some rows; it gives once, few, many or a size class.

TRBV2,TRBJ2-3,NA,TRBD2,CASSEDHLAGGADTQYF,TGTGCCAGCAGTGAAGACCACCTAGCGGGAGGCGCAGATACGCAGTATTTT
TRBV5-1,TRBJ1-1,NA,NA,CASSSARVEGEGTEAFF,TGCGCCAGCAGCTCCGCCCGGGTCGAAGGAGAGGGCACTGAAGCTTTCTTT
TRBV29-1,TRBJ2-5,few,TRBD1,CSFRPGQLQETQYF,TGCAGCTTTAGGCCGGGACAGCTCCAAGAGACCCAGTACTTC
TRBV29-1,TRBJ2-3,once,NA,CSVRVAGSTDTQYF,TGCAGCGTACGGGTTGCCGGGAGTACAGATACGCAGTATTTT
TRBV29-1,TRBJ1-4,NA,NA,CSGSVGEKLFF,TGCAGCGGTTCGGTCGGTGAAAAACTGTTTTTT
TRBV2,TRBJ1-1,NA,NA,CASSEIRGNTEAFF,TGTGCCAGCAGTGAAATACGGGGGAACACTGAAGCTTTCTTT
TRBV25-1,TRBJ2-7,NA,NA,CASSEWKGTEQYF,TGTGCCAGCAGTGAATGGAAAGGGACCGAGCAGTACTTC
TRBV7-9,TRBJ1-2,NA,NA,CASSLRDHRGYTF,TGTGCCAGCAGCTTACGGGACCACCGGGGCTACACCTTC
TRBV7-9,TRBJ2-7,NA,NA,CASSLSATYEQYF,TGTGCCAGCAGTCTTAGCGCTACCTACGAGCAGTACTTC
TRBV7-2,TRBJ2-7,NA,TRBD1,CASSSTRTGAYF,TGTGCCAGCAGCTCCACCCGGACAGGGGCGTACTTC
TRBV29-1,TRBJ2-1,NA,TRBD1,CSVNQGVEQFF,TGCAGCGTCAACCAGGGGGTTGAGCAGTTCTTC
TRBV18,TRBJ2-2,NA,TRBD2,CASSPLAGVYTGELFF,TGTGCCAGCTCACCACTAGCGGGAGTCTACACCGGGGAGCTGTTTTTT
TRBV29-1,TRBJ2-7,NA,NA,CSVGTTYEQYF,TGCAGCGTCGGGACGACCTACGAGCAGTACTTC
TRBV5-6,TRBJ2-5,NA,NA,CASSLAASRGETQYF,TGTGCCAGCAGCTTGGCCGCCAGTAGGGGAGAGACCCAGTACTTC
TRBV19,TRBJ1-1,many,NA,CASSEQEGYTEAFF,TGTGCCAGTAGTGAACAGGAGGGGTACACTGAAGCTTTCTTT
TRBV4-1,TRBJ2-3,few,TRBD2,CASSQDGRTSGRKYTQYF,TGCGCCAGCAGCCAAGATGGGCGGACTAGCGGGAGAAAATATACGCAGTATTTT
TRBV7-2,TRBJ1-2,NA,NA,CASSRTRGANYGYTF,TGTGCCAGCAGCAGAACGAGAGGGGCCAACTATGGCTACACCTTC
TRBV7-3,TRBJ2-3,NA,TRBD2,CASSAAVAGFTDTQYF,TGTGCCAGCAGCGCAGCGGTAGCGGGGTTCACAGATACGCAGTATTTT
TRBV29-1,TRBJ2-2,NA,TRBD2,CSVRLAGRTGELFF,TGCAGCGTCCGGCTAGCGGGACGCACCGGGGAGCTGTTTTTT
TRBV18,TRBJ2-5,NA,TRBD2,CASSPIAGETQYF,TGTGCCAGCTCACCAATAGCGGGAGAGACCCAGTACTTC
TRBV9,TRBJ2-6,NA,NA,CASSVRHTGSGANVLTF,TGTGCCAGCAGCGTACGTCACACGGGATCTGGGGCCAACGTCCTGACTTTC
TRBV7-8,TRBJ2-5,NA,TRBD2,CASVLAGGPQETQYF,TGTGCCAGCGTACTAGCGGGAGGGCCTCAAGAGACCCAGTACTTC
TRBV5-1,TRBJ2-5,NA,NA,CASSHPAGLQETQYF,TGCGCCAGCAGCCACCCGGCGGGCCTCCAAGAGACCCAGTACTTC
TRBV5-1,TRBJ2-6,NA,NA,CASSFSVGGANVLTF,TGCGCCAGCAGCTTCTCAGTCGGCGGGGCCAACGTCCTGACTTTC
TRBV19,TRBJ2-6,NA,NA,CASSIGDFRANVLTF,TGTGCCAGTAGTATTGGGGATTTTAGGGCCAACGTCCTGACTTTC
TRBV30,TRBJ1-1,NA,TRBD1,CAWTPSPGQQNTEAFF,TGTGCCTGGACTCCTTCGCCGGGACAGCAGAACACTGAAGCTTTCTTT